These 10 T cell receptor beta chains were sequenced from one sample in a study of T cells after yellow fever vaccination. TCRdb re-called the 5' RACE reads through MiXCR, storing one row per CDR3 protein. The sample yields about 220,000 distinct CDR3 sequences, 3.2% seen once. Sequencing used CD4+ T cells sorted from PBMCs, obtained 10 days after the yellow fever booster vaccination. The receptors stem from a young man who received the YFV17D yellow fever vaccine.

This clonotype showed up many times. The chain employs TRBV30 and TRBJ2-3, with D perhaps TRBD2 (6 bases). V was pared by 8 bases and J by 4 bases, with 16 bases between. The germline V gene has CDR1 GTSNPN and CDR2 SVGIG (reference sequence). This CDR3 is 13 amino acids long. The CDR3 DNA reads TGTGCCGCGGGGACGGAGGCACCAGATACGCAGTATTTT. Its protein product is CAAGTEAPDTQYF.

This clonotype occurred many times. The rearrangement links TRBV9 to TRBJ2-5; 8 bases map to TRBD2. CDR1 SGDLS and CDR2 YYNGEE come from the germline V gene. This CDR3 is 14 amino acids long. Trimming removed 2 bases from V and 5 bases from J; junction bases left unmatched: 5. The DNA for the CDR3 is TGTGCCAGCAGCGTCCGGGGGGGCGAGGAGACCCAGTACTTC. Amino acids: CASSVRGGEETQYF.

This clonotype occurred many times. This rearrangement joins TRBV27 to TRBJ2-5; D may match TRBD1 or TRBD2 (5 bases each). CDR3 size: 15 residues. With 2 bases removed from V and 7 bases from J, the gap between germline ends came to 17 bases. Germline CDR1 and CDR2: MNHEY and SMNVEV (reference sequence). The CDR3 DNA reads TGTGCCAGCAGTTTACGCGGCTTGGGGGTCGGGACCCAGTACTTC. Residues: CASSLRGLGVGTQYF.

This clonotype was found many times. This chain connects TRBV5-1 to TRBJ1-6; D is ambiguous. Looked up from germline, CDR1 is SGHRS and CDR2 is YFSETQ. The CDR3 totals 12 residues. Trimming removed 6 bases at V and 1 base at J, with 2 bases between. The DNA of the CDR3 is TGCGCCAGCAAATCCTATAATTCACCCCTCCACTTT. This translates into CASKSYNSPLHF.

The chain uses TRBV7-2 and TRBJ2-5; possible D gene TRBD2, 6 bases. The V gene lost 1 base and the J gene lost 1 base, with 16 bases spanning the gap. Germline CDR1 is SGHTA and CDR2 is FQGNSA. The CDR3 spans 17 residues. This CDR3 is CASSLGGWGESQETQYF. CDR3 sequence (DNA): TGTGCCAGCAGCTTAGGCGGGTGGGGGGAGTCCCAAGAGACCCAGTACTTC.

This clonotype was seen at least ten times. This chain connects TRBV3-1 to TRBJ1-2; tentative D call: TRBD1 (6 bases). The CDR3 loop spans 15 amino acids. Trimming shortened V by 3 bases and J by 3 bases, and 14 bases separated the two germline ends. Per germline, CDR1 LGHDT and CDR2 YNNKEL (reference sequence). CDR3 DNA sequence: TGTGCCAGCAGCCACCGTTTTAAGGGGGACTATGGCTACACCTTC. Its translation is CASSHRFKGDYGYTF.

The chain employs TRBV5-4 and TRBJ1-2; TRBD1 matches at 7 bases. From germline, CDR1 is SGHNT and CDR2 YYREEE (reference sequence). There are 13 residues in the CDR3. The V segment lost 6 bases and the J segment 2 bases; nucleotides outside the gene matches: 4. The CDR3 DNA reads as TGTGCCAGCACCATGGGACAGAACTATGGCTACACCTTC. This encodes CASTMGQNYGYTF. Drawing the rest from reference TRBV5-4 and TRBJ1-2, the complete variable domain is ETGVTQSPTHLIKTRGQQVTLRCSSQSGHNTVSWYQQALGQGPQFIFQYYREEENGRGNFPPRFSGLQFPNYSSELNVNALELDDSALYLCASTMGQNYGYTFGSGTRLTVV.

This clonotype was seen a handful of times. This chain uses TRBV6-6 with TRBJ1-6; D may be TRBD1 (6 bases). Trimming left V 4 bases short and J 6 bases short, with 13 bases between. CDR1 is MNHNY, CDR2 SVGAGI, per germline (reference sequence). The length of the CDR3 is 15 residues. The CDR3 loop is CASSSGGAGNSPLHF. DNA of the CDR3: TGTGCCAGCAGTTCGGGGGGGGCAGGTAATTCACCCCTCCACTTT.

J is TRBJ1-2 and V is TRBV4-2; TRBD1 is a possible D gene (6 bases). The V end was cut by 0 bases, the J end by 4 bases, with 12 bases between. CDR1 and CDR2 (germline): LGHNA, YNFKEQ. The CDR3 contains 15 residues. The CDR3 nucleotides are TGTGCCAGCAGCCAAGATTTAGGCAGGGGCTATGGCTACACCTTC. It yields the protein CASSQDLGRGYGYTF.

This chain links TRBV19 with TRBJ1-2, with D unresolved. Trimming took off 4 bases at V and 4 bases at J, with 10 bases between the two ends. This CDR3 spans 13 amino acids. Germline loops: CDR1 LNHDA, CDR2 SQIVND (reference sequence). CDR3 region: CASSSPYRYGYTF. The CDR3 nucleotides are TGTGCCAGTAGTAGTCCGTACCGCTATGGCTACACCTTC.